The clone carrying this T cell receptor (beta chain) was seen once. Its antigen is undetermined. The sample comes from a study of CD8+CD57+ T cells in acquired aplastic anemia. Study-level findings and limits: Researchers report that twenty-nine CD8+ CDR3 sequences appeared in both patients and controls.

This CDR3 region has 14 residues. Between the trimmed V and J ends, which lost 0 bases and 8 bases, there was a span of 13 bases. Germline CDR1 WNHNN, CDR2 SYGVQD (reference sequence). Profiles of TCR beta VDJ and CDR3 were generated from a genomic DNA template. MiXCR was run by TCRdb on the reads, yielding one entry per CDR3 protein. The table includes some 180,000 distinct CDR3 sequences, around 60% detected once. Patients who underwent sequencing had shown CD8+CD57+ cell expansion by flow cytometry. Severe acquired aplastic anemia was present in all patients. This receptor was obtained from a human donor with aplastic anemia. This chain links TRBV10-1 with TRBJ1-1, with a tentative D call TRBD1 (6 bases). Sequencing input: sorted CD4+, CD8+, or CD8+CD57+ T cells (not recorded which) from PBMCs. CDR3 loop: CASSESSGHREAFF. The DNA for the CDR3 is TGCGCCAGCAGTGAGTCGTCGGGACACCGGGAAGCTTTCTTT.